This T cell receptor (beta chain) stems from a study of T cell responses to AZD1222 COVID-19 vaccine. Profiled with immunoSEQ multiplex PCR; TCRdb holds only in-frame clones, not every one. In the table there are roughly 180,000 clones, less than 95% of which are singletons. The specimen was peripheral blood, collected on day 0 of AZD1222 vaccination. This sequence originates from an adult in good health.

CDR3 amino acids: CASSDRAGPTTDTQYF. DNA of the CDR3: TGTGCCAGCAGTGATAGGGCAGGCCCGACCACAGATACGCAGTATTTT. The chain is built from TRBV6-1 and TRBJ2-3; D is undetermined. Between the trimmed V and J ends, which lost 3 bases and 2 bases, there was a span of 15 bases. The germline gives CDR1 MNHNS, CDR2 SASEGT. The CDR3 runs 16 residues.